This T cell receptor (beta chain) was profiled in a study of monozygotic twins with inflammatory bowel disease. Findings and limits, study-wide: Clonotypes shared with others were fewer in IBD patients than in healthy twins, especially with disease activity.

For each CDR3 protein, TCRdb gives one entry from its re-call of the 5' RACE reads, without DNA. The sample's table shows roughly 100,000 distinct CDR3 sequences. The CDR3 contains 15 residues. Worth noting for this clonotype: The antigen is unknown.

Total RNA from whole blood was isolated with no T cell sorting. Sequenced input: blood. This receptor was identified in a human donor with ulcerative colitis or Crohn's disease, or a healthy co-twin of an affected twin (not recorded which). J is TRBJ2-2 and V is TRBV12-3 or TRBV12-4; TCRdb returns TRBD2, unconfirmable since there is no DNA. The CDR3 reads CASRYTSGSWEELFF.